This passage covers 29 T cell receptor beta chains from one sample sequenced in a study of cytomegalovirus exposure and HLA in healthy donors. Primers included in the PCR were 60 Vbeta and 13 Jbeta primers. The data were produced by immunoSEQ multiplex PCR, yet TCRdb's version contains in-frame clones alone and is incomplete. This sample's table has 130,000 to 150,000 clones. The sample consisted of PBMCs. These receptors all stem from a man in his forties in good health and CMV-seronegative.

The J gene is TRBJ2-2, the V gene TRBV11-2, with D tentatively TRBD1 (6 bases). The CDR3 runs 15 residues. Germline CDR1 and CDR2: SGHAT and FQNNGV. V dropped 4 bases and J dropped 7 bases, with 16 bases sitting between them. The CDR3 DNA is TGTGCCAGCAGCTCATTGAGGGGACAAGTCGGGGAGCTGTTTTTT. Protein product: CASSSLRGQVGELFF.

The rearrangement uses TRBV9 and TRBJ2-5; 10 positions agree with TRBD2. Trimming removed 3 bases from V and 2 bases from J; junction bases left unmatched: 1. The germline V gene has CDR1 SGDLS and CDR2 YYNGEE. The CDR3 has 14 residues. The CDR3 coding sequence is TGTGCCAGCAGCGCTAGCGGGGGACAAGAGACCCAGTACTTC. It specifies CASSASGGQETQYF.

CDR3 protein: CASSQDSLAKNIQYF. In DNA form, the CDR3 reads TGCGCCAGCAGCCAAGATTCCTTAGCCAAAAACATTCAGTACTTC. The chain couples TRBV4-1 to TRBJ2-4; D not resolved. The germline gives CDR1 MGHRA, CDR2 YSYEKL. The CDR3 is 15 residues long. The V end was cut by 0 bases, the J end by 0 bases, with 6 bases between.

This chain joins TRBV9 and TRBJ1-1; tentatively, D is TRBD1 (5 bases). V lost 4 bases and J 5 bases, leaving 12 bases between the germline ends. The CDR3 has 13 residues. Per germline, CDR1 SGDLS and CDR2 YYNGEE. CDR3 residues: CASSLGRGTEAFF. DNA of the CDR3: TGTGCCAGCAGCTTGGGGCGAGGTACTGAAGCTTTCTTT. Combining the CDR3 with reference TRBV9 and TRBJ1-1 gives the whole variable domain DSGVTQTPKHLITATGQRVTLRCSPRSGDLSVYWYQQSLDQGLQFLIQYYNGEERAKGNILERFSAQQFPDLHSELNLSSLELGDSALYFCASSLGRGTEAFFGQGTRLTVV.

The chain links TRBV11-2 to TRBJ1-2; D uncertain. Germline V CDR1 and CDR2: SGHAT, FQNNGV. Trimming removed 5 bases from V and 2 bases from J, with 9 bases in between. The CDR3 is made up of 13 amino acids. The DNA for the CDR3 is TGTGCCAGCAGCGAAACGGGGAACTATGGCTACACCTTC. Translation gives CASSETGNYGYTF. Looking up the rest from reference TRBV11-2 and TRBJ1-2 gives the full variable domain: EAGVAQSPRYKIIEKRQSVAFWCNPISGHATLYWYQQILGQGPKLLIQFQNNGVVDDSQLPKDRFSAERLKGVDSTLKIQPAKLEDSAVYLCASSETGNYGYTFGSGTRLTVV.

The gene calls are TRBV7-9 and TRBJ2-6; D not resolved. Trimming cost V 4 bases and J 0 bases, with 13 bases left between them. Germline CDR1 reads SEHNR; CDR2 reads FQNEAQ (reference sequence). The CDR3 is 17 residues long. The CDR3 protein is CASSSYDTRSGANVLTF. Written as DNA, the CDR3 is TGTGCCAGCAGCTCATACGACACCCGCTCTGGGGCCAACGTCCTGACTTTC. The complete variable domain, with remaining parts taken from reference TRBV7-9 and TRBJ2-6, reads DTGVSQNPRHKITKRGQNVTFRCDPISEHNRLYWYRQTLGQGPEFLTYFQNEAQLEKSRLLSDRFSAERPKGSFSTLEIQRTEQGDSAMYLCASSSYDTRSGANVLTFGAGSRLTVL.

This sequence joins TRBV2 and TRBJ1-6; TRBD1 aligns across 7 bases. V dropped 6 bases and J dropped 5; count of bases not matched to a gene: 4. The CDR3 is 14 amino acids. CDR1 SNHLY and CDR2 FYNNEI come from the germline V gene. CDR3 loop: CASSGDSNNSPLHF. The CDR3, as DNA: TGTGCCAGCAGCGGGGACAGCAATAATTCACCCCTCCACTTT.

The chain employs TRBV5-5 and TRBJ2-7; the match to TRBD1 covers 7 bases. Germline loops: CDR1 SGHKS, CDR2 YYEKEE (reference sequence). Unmatched junction bases numbered 6, after V lost 4 bases and J lost 2 bases. The CDR3 covers 14 residues. The CDR3 nucleotides are TGTGCCAGCAGCAGGAGTCAGGGGGCCTACGAGCAGTACTTC. Amino acids: CASSRSQGAYEQYF.

The rearrangement joins TRBV4-1 to TRBJ1-2; perhaps TRBD1 as D (5 bases). Trimming stripped 4 bases from V and 2 bases from J, with 8 bases between. Germline CDR1 and CDR2: MGHRA and YSYEKL. The CDR3 is 13 amino acids. CDR3 sequence (DNA): TGCGCCAGCAGCCCCGGGGGGAACTATGGCTACACCTTC. Translating gives CASSPGGNYGYTF.

The gene calls are TRBV9 and TRBJ1-1; maybe TRBD1 (6 bases). V lost 4 bases, J lost 6 bases, and 13 bases lay in between. This CDR3 contains 13 residues. The V gene's germline CDR1 is SGDLS and CDR2 YYNGEE. The DNA for the CDR3 is TGTGCCAGCAGCTATGCCGGGACACCTGAAGCTTTCTTT. It specifies CASSYAGTPEAFF.

The V call is TRBV9, the J call TRBJ1-3; D might be TRBD1 (5 bases). Germline V gives CDR1 SGDLS, CDR2 YYNGEE. The CDR3 has 15 amino acids. With 3 bases removed from V and 2 bases from J, the gap between germline ends came to 12 bases. The CDR3: CASSADGGAGNTIYF. CDR3 nucleotide sequence: TGTGCCAGCAGCGCCGATGGAGGGGCTGGAAACACCATATATTTT.

J is TRBJ2-5 and V is TRBV11-2; TRBD2 agrees at 9 bases. The V and J ends lost 6 bases and 5 bases, in that order; junction bases with no gene match: 16. Germline CDR1 reads SGHAT; CDR2 reads FQNNGV. This CDR3 region has 17 residues. The CDR3 DNA is TGTGCCAGCAGGAAGGGGGCGGGGGGGCTTCTGGTGGAGACCCAGTACTTC. Translated: CASRKGAGGLLVETQYF.

This chain links TRBV7-2 with TRBJ2-1, with a tentative D call TRBD2 (6 bases). The CDR3 is made up of 15 amino acids. The germline V gene encodes CDR1 SGHTA and CDR2 FQGNSA. Trimming pared 1 base from V and 5 bases from J, leaving 12 bases between. The CDR3 here is CASSLEAGPHNEQFF. In DNA, the CDR3 is TGTGCCAGCAGCTTAGAGGCGGGGCCCCACAATGAGCAGTTCTTC.

J is TRBJ2-7 and V is TRBV6-5, with TRBD2 as a possible D gene (7 bases). The CDR3 length is 14 residues. Per the germline V gene, CDR1 is MNHEY and CDR2 is SVGAGI. V was shortened by 6 bases and J by 4 bases, with 16 bases between the two germline ends. The CDR3 loop is CASRMGGRGYEQYF. CDR3 nucleotide sequence: TGTGCCAGCAGAATGGGGGGGCGCGGGTACGAGCAGTACTTC.

The gene calls are TRBV10-3 and TRBJ2-7; tentatively, D is TRBD1 (5 bases). The CDR3 runs 14 residues. With 0 bases removed from V and 2 bases from J, the gap between germline ends came to 8 bases. The germline V gene has CDR1 ENHRY and CDR2 SYGVKD. DNA of the CDR3: TGTGCCATCAGTGAGTCGACAGATCCCTACGAGCAGTACTTC. It translates to CAISESTDPYEQYF.

V is TRBV6-5 and J is TRBJ1-1; D possibly corresponds to TRBD1 (6 bases). CDR1 is MNHEY and CDR2 is SVGAGI in the germline V gene. Trimming removed 6 bases at V and 9 bases at J, with 14 bases between. This CDR3 is built from 12 residues. CDR3 protein: CASSRDRNKAFF. The CDR3 DNA is TGTGCCAGCAGCCGAGACAGGAATAAAGCTTTCTTT.

The CDR3 nucleotides are TGCAGCGTCGATTTGGGGGGATCGGGCTACACCTTC. The encoded protein is CSVDLGGSGYTF. V and J are TRBV29-1 and TRBJ1-2, with D perhaps TRBD1 (5 bases). Per germline, CDR1 SQVTM and CDR2 ANQGSEA. V was trimmed by 6 bases and J by 8 bases, leaving 16 bases between them. CDR3 size: 12 residues.

The rearrangement joins TRBV2 to TRBJ2-2, with 7 bases matching TRBD2. Germline trimming cut 8 bases from V and 7 bases from J; bases unmatched to any gene: 13. Germline values: CDR1 SNHLY, CDR2 FYNNEI. The CDR3 totals 15 residues. CDR3 residues: CASVGGGPWGGELFF. Written as DNA, the CDR3 is TGTGCCAGCGTAGGCGGGGGTCCTTGGGGCGGGGAGCTGTTTTTT.

The genes are TRBV4-1 and TRBJ2-1; TRBD2 matches at 10 bases. The CDR3 consists of 18 residues. The V gene's germline CDR1 is MGHRA and CDR2 YSYEKL. Trimming cost V 4 bases and J 4 bases; bases outside gene matches: 13. The CDR3 DNA reads TGCGCCAGCAGCCGCGCCTTTCGAGAGACTAGCGGGTACAATGAGCAGTTCTTC. Its translation is CASSRAFRETSGYNEQFF.

The V call is TRBV5-4, the J call TRBJ2-1, with a weak D call TRBD2 (6 bases). V dropped 0 bases and J dropped 3 bases, with 7 bases sitting between them. Germline assignment: CDR1 SGHNT and CDR2 YYREEE (reference sequence). CDR3 length equals 14 residues. The DNA for the CDR3 is TGTGCCAGCAGCTTGGTGGGGGGCTACAATGAGCAGTTCTTC. Encoded protein: CASSLVGGYNEQFF.

A remark on this clone: Within the sample, other DNA sequences also encode this same CDR3. The rearrangement links TRBV7-6 to TRBJ1-1, with a weak D call TRBD1 (6 bases). The CDR3 has 13 amino acids. CDR1 and CDR2 from the germline V gene are SGHVS and FNYEAQ. Deletions cut 0 bases from V and 4 bases from J, with 6 bases between. CDR3 region: CASSLARGTEAFF. CDR3 in DNA: TGTGCCAGCAGCTTAGCCAGGGGCACTGAAGCTTTCTTT. The full variable domain, completed using reference TRBV7-6 and TRBJ1-1, is GAGVSQSPRYKVTKRGQDVALRCDPISGHVSLYWYRQALGQGPEFLTYFNYEAQQDKSGLPNDRFSAERPEGSISTLTIQRTEQRDSAMYRCASSLARGTEAFFGQGTRLTVV.

The rearrangement uses TRBV27 and TRBJ2-5; 11 nucleotides align to TRBD2. Germline CDR1 and CDR2: MNHEY and SMNVEV (reference sequence). This CDR3 comprises 17 residues. V lost 7 bases and J lost 5; bases outside the gene matches: 15. The CDR3 loop reads CASTLSGTSGIGETQYF. The CDR3 nucleotides are TGTGCCAGCACCCTGTCCGGGACTAGCGGAATAGGGGAGACCCAGTACTTC.

The rearrangement uses TRBV9 and TRBJ1-1; TRBD1 might be the D (5 bases). This CDR3 comprises 15 residues. Germline assignment: CDR1 SGDLS and CDR2 YYNGEE. V was pared by 4 bases and J by 0 bases, with 13 bases between. The CDR3 region is CASSPTGGMNTEAFF. CDR3 in DNA: TGTGCCAGCAGCCCGACGGGGGGGATGAACACTGAAGCTTTCTTT. Full variable domain (rest looked up from reference TRBV9 and TRBJ1-1): DSGVTQTPKHLITATGQRVTLRCSPRSGDLSVYWYQQSLDQGLQFLIQYYNGEERAKGNILERFSAQQFPDLHSELNLSSLELGDSALYFCASSPTGGMNTEAFFGQGTRLTVV.

CDR3 DNA sequence: TGTGCCAGCAGCTTACGGACCGGGGGTTTCCCAATGAATTCACCCCTCCACTTT. Translated: CASSLRTGGFPMNSPLHF. V gene TRBV5-4 combines with J gene TRBJ1-6, with D perhaps matching TRBD1 (5 bases). The CDR3 is made up of 18 amino acids. V shed 2 bases and J shed 7 bases, with 22 bases lying between them. Looked up from germline, CDR1 is SGHNT and CDR2 is YYREEE (reference sequence).

This chain connects TRBV6-5 to TRBJ2-5; TRBD1 matches at 9 bases. Germline V gives CDR1 MNHEY, CDR2 SVGAGI. The length of the CDR3 is 13 residues. Trimming at V came to 6 bases and at J to 11 bases, leaving 10 bases not matched to a gene. The CDR3 region is CASRINRGHPQYF. CDR3 bases: TGTGCCAGCAGAATTAACAGGGGGCACCCTCAGTACTTC.

The V call is TRBV4-2, the J call TRBJ1-6; a possible D gene is TRBD1 (6 bases). The V and J ends lost 2 bases and 11 bases respectively, with 16 bases between them. The germline V gene has CDR1 LGHNA and CDR2 YNFKEQ. The CDR3 consists of 15 residues. This CDR3 is CASSQFYRERTPLHF. The CDR3 DNA reads TGTGCCAGCAGCCAATTCTACAGGGAGAGGACACCCCTCCACTTT.

The chain joins TRBV11-3 to TRBJ2-5, with D possibly TRBD2 on 7 matching bases. The CDR3 has 14 amino acids. The V and J ends lost 3 bases and 4 bases respectively, with 12 bases between them. The V gene's germline CDR1 is SGHNT and CDR2 YENEEA. The CDR3 loop reads CASSFRGAGETQYF. CDR3 sequence (DNA): TGTGCCAGCAGCTTTCGGGGGGCCGGAGAGACCCAGTACTTC.

The genes are TRBV11-2 and TRBJ2-3; D unresolved. The V end lost 4 bases, the J end lost 5 bases, and 13 bases lay between the germline ends. The germline CDR1 and CDR2 sequences are SGHAT and FQNNGV. The CDR3 is 14 residues long. CDR3 sequence reads: CASSSRLLKDTQYF. The CDR3 DNA is TGTGCCAGCAGCTCCCGCCTACTAAAAGATACGCAGTATTTT.

The rearrangement joins TRBV9 to TRBJ2-2; 8 bases are a match to TRBD1. The V gene end was trimmed by 5 bases and the J gene end by 2 bases; junction bases not matched to a gene: 5. The CDR3 runs to 15 residues. CDR1 SGDLS and CDR2 YYNGEE come from the germline V gene. This CDR3 is CASSRTGRNTGELFF. DNA for the CDR3: TGTGCCAGCAGTCGGACAGGGAGAAACACCGGGGAGCTGTTTTTT.